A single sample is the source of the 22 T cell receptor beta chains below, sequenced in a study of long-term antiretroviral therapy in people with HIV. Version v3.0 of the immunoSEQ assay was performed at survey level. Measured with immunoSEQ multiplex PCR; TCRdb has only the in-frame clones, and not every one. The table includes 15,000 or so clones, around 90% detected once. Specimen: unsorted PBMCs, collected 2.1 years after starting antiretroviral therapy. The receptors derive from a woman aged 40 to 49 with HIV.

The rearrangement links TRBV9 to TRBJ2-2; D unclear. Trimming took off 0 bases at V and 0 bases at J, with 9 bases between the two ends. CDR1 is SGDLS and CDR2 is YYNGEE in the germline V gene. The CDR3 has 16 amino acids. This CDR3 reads CASSVGGSTNTGELFF. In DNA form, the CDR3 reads TGTGCCAGCAGCGTAGGGGGTAGCACGAACACCGGGGAGCTGTTTTTT.

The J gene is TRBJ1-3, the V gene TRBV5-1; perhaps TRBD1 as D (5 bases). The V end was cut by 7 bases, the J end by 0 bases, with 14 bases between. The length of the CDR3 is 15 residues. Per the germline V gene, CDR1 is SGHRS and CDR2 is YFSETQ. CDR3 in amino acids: CASAPDRVSGNTIYF. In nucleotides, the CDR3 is TGCGCCAGCGCCCCTGACAGAGTCTCTGGAAACACCATATATTTT.

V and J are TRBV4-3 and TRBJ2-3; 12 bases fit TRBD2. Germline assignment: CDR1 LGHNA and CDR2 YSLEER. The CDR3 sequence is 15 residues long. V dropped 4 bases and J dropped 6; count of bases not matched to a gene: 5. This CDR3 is CASSLTSGGLDTQYF. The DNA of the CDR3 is TGCGCCAGCAGCCTGACTAGCGGGGGCTTGGATACGCAGTATTTT.

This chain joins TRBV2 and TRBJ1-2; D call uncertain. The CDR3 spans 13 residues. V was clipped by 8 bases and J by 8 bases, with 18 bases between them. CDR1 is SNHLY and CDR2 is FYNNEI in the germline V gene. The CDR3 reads CASLMWEFEGYTF. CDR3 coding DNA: TGTGCCAGCCTCATGTGGGAATTCGAGGGCTACACCTTC.

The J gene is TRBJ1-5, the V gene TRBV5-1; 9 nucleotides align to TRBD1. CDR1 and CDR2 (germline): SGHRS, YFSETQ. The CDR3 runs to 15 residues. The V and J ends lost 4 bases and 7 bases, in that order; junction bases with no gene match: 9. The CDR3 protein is CASSLQGAIGQPQHF. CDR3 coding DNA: TGCGCCAGCAGCCTACAGGGGGCTATTGGGCAGCCCCAGCATTTT.

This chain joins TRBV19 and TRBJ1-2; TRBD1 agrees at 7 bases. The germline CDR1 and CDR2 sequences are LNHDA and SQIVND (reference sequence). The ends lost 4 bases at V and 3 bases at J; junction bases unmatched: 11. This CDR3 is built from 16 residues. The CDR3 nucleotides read TGTGCCAGTAGTACCCGGCAGGGGGGGAATTACTATGGCTACACCTTC. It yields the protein CASSTRQGGNYYGYTF. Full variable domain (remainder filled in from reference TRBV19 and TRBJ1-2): DGGITQSPKYLFRKEGQNVTLSCEQNLNHDAMYWYRQDPGQGLRLIYYSQIVNDFQKGDIAEGYSVSREKKESFPLTVTSAQKNPTAFYLCASSTRQGGNYYGYTFGSGTRLTVV.

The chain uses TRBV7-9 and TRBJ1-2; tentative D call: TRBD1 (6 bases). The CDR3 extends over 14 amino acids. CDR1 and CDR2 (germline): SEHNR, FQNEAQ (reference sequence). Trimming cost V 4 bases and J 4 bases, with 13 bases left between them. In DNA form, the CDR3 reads TGTGCCAGCAGCTCAGGGGCCATGAGCTATGGCTACACCTTC. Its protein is CASSSGAMSYGYTF.

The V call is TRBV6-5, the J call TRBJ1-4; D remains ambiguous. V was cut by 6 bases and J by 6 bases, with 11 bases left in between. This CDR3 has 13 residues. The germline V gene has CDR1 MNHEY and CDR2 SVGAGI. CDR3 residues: CASRPAGYEKLFF. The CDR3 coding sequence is TGTGCCAGCAGGCCGGCGGGTTATGAAAAACTGTTTTTT.

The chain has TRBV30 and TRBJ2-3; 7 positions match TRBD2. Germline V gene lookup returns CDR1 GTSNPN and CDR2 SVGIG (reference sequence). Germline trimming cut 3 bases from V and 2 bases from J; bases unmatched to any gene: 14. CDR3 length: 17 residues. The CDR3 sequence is CAWRRLWIGTNTDTQYF. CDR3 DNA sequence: TGTGCCTGGAGGAGATTATGGATCGGGACTAACACAGATACGCAGTATTTT.

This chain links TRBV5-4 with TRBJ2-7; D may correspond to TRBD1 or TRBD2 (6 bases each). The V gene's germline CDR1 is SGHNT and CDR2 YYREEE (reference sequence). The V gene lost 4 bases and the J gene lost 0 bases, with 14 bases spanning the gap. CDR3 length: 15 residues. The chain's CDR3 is CASSHRDGSSYEQYF. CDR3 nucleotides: TGTGCCAGCAGCCACAGGGACGGGAGCTCCTACGAGCAGTACTTC. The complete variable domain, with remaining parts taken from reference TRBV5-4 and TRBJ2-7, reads ETGVTQSPTHLIKTRGQQVTLRCSSQSGHNTVSWYQQALGQGPQFIFQYYREEENGRGNFPPRFSGLQFPNYSSELNVNALELDDSALYLCASSHRDGSSYEQYFGPGTRLTVT.

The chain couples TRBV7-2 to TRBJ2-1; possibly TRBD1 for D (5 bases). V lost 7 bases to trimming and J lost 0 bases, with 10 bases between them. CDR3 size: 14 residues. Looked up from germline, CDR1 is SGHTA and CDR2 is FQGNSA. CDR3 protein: CASKQASSYNEQFF. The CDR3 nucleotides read TGTGCCAGCAAACAGGCAAGCTCCTACAATGAGCAGTTCTTC. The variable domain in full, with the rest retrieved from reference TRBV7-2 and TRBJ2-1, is GAGVSQSPSNKVTEKGKDVELRCDPISGHTALYWYRQSLGQGLEFLIYFQGNSAPDKSGLPSDRFSAERTGGSVSTLTIQRTQQEDSAVYLCASKQASSYNEQFFGPGTRLTVL.

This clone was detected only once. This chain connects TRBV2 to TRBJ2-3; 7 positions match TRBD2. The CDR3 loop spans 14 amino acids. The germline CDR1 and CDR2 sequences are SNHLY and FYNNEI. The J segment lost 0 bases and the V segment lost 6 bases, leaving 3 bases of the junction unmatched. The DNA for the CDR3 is TGTGCCAGCAGCTGGGGGGGGAGCACAGATACGCAGTATTTT. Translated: CASSWGGSTDTQYF.

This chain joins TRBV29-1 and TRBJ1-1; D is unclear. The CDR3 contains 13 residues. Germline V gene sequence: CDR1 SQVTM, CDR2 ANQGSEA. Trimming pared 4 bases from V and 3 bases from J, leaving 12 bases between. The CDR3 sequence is CSVGGRKHTEAFF. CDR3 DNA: TGCAGCGTTGGAGGCCGAAAACACACTGAAGCTTTCTTT.

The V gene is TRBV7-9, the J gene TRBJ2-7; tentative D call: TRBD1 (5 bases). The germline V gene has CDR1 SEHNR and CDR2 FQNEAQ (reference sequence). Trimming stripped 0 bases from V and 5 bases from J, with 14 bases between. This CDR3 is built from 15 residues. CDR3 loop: CASSLAPTVGDEQYF. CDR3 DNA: TGTGCCAGCAGCTTAGCCCCGACAGTTGGAGACGAGCAGTACTTC.

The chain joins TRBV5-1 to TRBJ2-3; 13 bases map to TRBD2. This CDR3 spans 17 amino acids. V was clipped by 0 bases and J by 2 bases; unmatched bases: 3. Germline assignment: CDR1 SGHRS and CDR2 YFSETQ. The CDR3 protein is CASSLGTSGGNTDTQYF. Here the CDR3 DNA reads TGCGCCAGCAGCTTGGGGACTAGCGGGGGTAACACAGATACGCAGTATTTT.

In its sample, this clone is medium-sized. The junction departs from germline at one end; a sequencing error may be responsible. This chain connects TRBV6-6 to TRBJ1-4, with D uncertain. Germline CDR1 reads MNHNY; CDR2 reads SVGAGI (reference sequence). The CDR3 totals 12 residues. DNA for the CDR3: TGTGCCAGCAGCCCCCATTCGGCCCCAGAGGTTTTT. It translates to CASSPHSAPEVF.

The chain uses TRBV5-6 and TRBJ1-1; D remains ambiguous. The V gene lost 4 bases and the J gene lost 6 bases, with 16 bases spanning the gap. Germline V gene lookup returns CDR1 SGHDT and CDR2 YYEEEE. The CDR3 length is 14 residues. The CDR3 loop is CASSLLSGLPEAFF. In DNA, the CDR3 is TGTGCCAGCAGCCTGTTAAGCGGCTTGCCTGAAGCTTTCTTT.

The CDR3: CATLQTLNTGELFF. Here the CDR3 DNA reads TGTGCCACCCTTCAGACTTTGAACACCGGGGAGCTGTTTTTT. The rearrangement uses TRBV6-6 and TRBJ2-2, with D hard to call. Trimming left V 10 bases short and J 1 base short, with 13 bases between. Germline V gives CDR1 MNHNY, CDR2 SVGAGI (reference sequence). The CDR3 sequence is 14 residues long.

The CDR3 nucleotides are TGTGCCAGCAGCTACCGGACAGGGTTCTACAATGAGCAGTTCTTC. Its protein is CASSYRTGFYNEQFF. The chain couples TRBV5-5 to TRBJ2-1; 8 bases map to TRBD1. The ends lost 3 bases at V and 3 bases at J; junction bases unmatched: 5. Germline CDR1 SGHKS, CDR2 YYEKEE (reference sequence). This CDR3 is 15 amino acids long. Complete variable domain (other parts from reference TRBV5-5 and TRBJ2-1): DAGVTQSPTHLIKTRGQQVTLRCSPISGHKSVSWYQQVLGQGPQFIFQYYEKEERGRGNFPDRFSARQFPNYSSELNVNALLLGDSALYLCASSYRTGFYNEQFFGPGTRLTVL.

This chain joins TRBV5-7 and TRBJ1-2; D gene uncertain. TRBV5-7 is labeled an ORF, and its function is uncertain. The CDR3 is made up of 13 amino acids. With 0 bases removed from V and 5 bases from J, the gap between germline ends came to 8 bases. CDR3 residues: CASSLANLYGYTF. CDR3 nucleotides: TGTGCCAGCAGCTTGGCGAATTTATATGGCTACACCTTC.

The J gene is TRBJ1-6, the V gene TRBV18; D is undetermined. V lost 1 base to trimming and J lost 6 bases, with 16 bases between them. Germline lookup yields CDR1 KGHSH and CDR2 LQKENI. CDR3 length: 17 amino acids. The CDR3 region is CASSPRAHQELNSPLHF. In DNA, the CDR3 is TGTGCCAGCTCACCACGAGCACATCAGGAACTTAATTCACCCCTCCACTTT. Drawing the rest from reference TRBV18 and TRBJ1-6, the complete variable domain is NAGVMQNPRHLVRRRGQEARLRCSPMKGHSHVYWYRQLPEEGLKFMVYLQKENIIDESGMPKERFSAEFPKEGPSILRIQQVVRGDSAAYFCASSPRAHQELNSPLHFGNGTRLTVT.

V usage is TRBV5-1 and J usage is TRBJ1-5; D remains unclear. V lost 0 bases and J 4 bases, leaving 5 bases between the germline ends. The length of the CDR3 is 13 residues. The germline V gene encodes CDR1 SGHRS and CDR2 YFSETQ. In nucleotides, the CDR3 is TGCGCCAGCAGCTTGGACCCAAATCAGCCCCAGCATTTT. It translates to CASSLDPNQPQHF.